These 2 T cell receptor beta chains originate from one sample sequenced in a study of blood T cells in healthy people across ages. Alongside a J-beta primer mix, a sample-barcoded 5' primer served in a second PCR lasting about 7 to 12 cycles. TCRdb re-derived calls from the 5' RACE reads in MiXCR, one entry per CDR3 protein. The table lists around 940,000 distinct CDR3 sequences, 51% of them singletons. The material sequenced was blood. The receptors come from a woman aged 55-75 years in good health.

The V gene is TRBV20-1, the J gene TRBJ1-2; 7 bases are shared with TRBD1. Trimming at V came to 5 bases and at J to 5 bases, leaving 8 bases not matched to a gene. Germline loops: CDR1 DFQATT, CDR2 SNEGSKA (reference sequence). This CDR3 contains 13 residues. The CDR3 sequence is CSARTGTAYGYTF. The CDR3 nucleotides read TGCAGTGCTCGAACCGGGACAGCGTATGGCTACACCTTC.

The chain uses TRBV2 and TRBJ2-3, with 7 bases matching TRBD2. Germline V CDR1 and CDR2: SNHLY, FYNNEI. CDR3 length equals 13 residues. Trimming took 3 bases from V and 14 from J; bases not matched to a gene: 11. The CDR3 DNA is TGTGCCAGCAGTGACGTTGCGGGAGTAGGTTTGTATTTT. Residues: CASSDVAGVGLYF.